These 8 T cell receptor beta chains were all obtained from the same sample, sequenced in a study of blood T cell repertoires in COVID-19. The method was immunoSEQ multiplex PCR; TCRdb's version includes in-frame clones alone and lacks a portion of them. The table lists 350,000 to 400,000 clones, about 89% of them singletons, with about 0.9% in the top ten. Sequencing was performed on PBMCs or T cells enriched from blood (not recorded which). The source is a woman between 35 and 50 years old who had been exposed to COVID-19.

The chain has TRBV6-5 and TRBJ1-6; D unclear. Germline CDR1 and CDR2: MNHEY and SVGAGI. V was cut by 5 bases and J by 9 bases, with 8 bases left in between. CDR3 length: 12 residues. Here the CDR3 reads CASSLLGSPLHF. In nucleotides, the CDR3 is TGTGCCAGCAGTCTACTCGGTTCACCCCTCCACTTT.

The CDR3 DNA sequence: TGTGCCAGCACCATCCCCCTTAGCCGGGAACCCCCTTGGTACTTC. This sequence encodes CASTIPLSREPPWYF. The chain combines TRBV5-6 with TRBJ2-7; possibly TRBD2 for D (5 bases). Germline V gene data show CDR1 as SGHDT and CDR2 as YYEEEE. The CDR3 covers 15 residues. Between the trimmed V and J ends, which lost 6 bases and 12 bases, there was a span of 28 bases.

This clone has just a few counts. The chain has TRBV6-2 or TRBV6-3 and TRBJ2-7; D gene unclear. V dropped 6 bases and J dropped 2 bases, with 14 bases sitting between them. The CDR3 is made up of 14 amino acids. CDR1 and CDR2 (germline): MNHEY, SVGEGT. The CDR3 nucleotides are TGTGCCAGCAGCACGAACATAAAACCCTACGAGCAGTACTTC. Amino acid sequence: CASSTNIKPYEQYF.

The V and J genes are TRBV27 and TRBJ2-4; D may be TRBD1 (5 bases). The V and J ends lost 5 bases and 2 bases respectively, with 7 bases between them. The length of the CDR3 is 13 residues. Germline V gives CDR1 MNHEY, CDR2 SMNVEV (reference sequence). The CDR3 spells CASSQGSKNIQYF. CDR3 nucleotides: TGTGCCAGCAGTCAGGGCTCCAAAAACATTCAGTACTTC.

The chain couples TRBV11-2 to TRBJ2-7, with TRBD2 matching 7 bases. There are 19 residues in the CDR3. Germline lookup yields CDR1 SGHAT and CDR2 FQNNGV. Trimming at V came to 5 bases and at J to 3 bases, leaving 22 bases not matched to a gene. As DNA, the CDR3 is TGTGCCAGCAGCCAGCTCCGGACTAGATCTCCTTCTGTCTTCTACGAGCAGTACTTC. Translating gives CASSQLRTRSPSVFYEQYF. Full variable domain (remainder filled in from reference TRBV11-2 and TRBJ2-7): EAGVAQSPRYKIIEKRQSVAFWCNPISGHATLYWYQQILGQGPKLLIQFQNNGVVDDSQLPKDRFSAERLKGVDSTLKIQPAKLEDSAVYLCASSQLRTRSPSVFYEQYFGPGTRLTVT.

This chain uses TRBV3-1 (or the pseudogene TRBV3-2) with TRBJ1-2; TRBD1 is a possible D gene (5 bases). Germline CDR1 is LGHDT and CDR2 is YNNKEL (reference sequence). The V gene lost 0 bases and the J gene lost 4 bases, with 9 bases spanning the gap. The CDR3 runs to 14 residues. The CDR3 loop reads CASSQDRDSYGYTF. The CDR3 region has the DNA TGTGCCAGCAGCCAAGATCGCGACAGCTATGGCTACACCTTC.

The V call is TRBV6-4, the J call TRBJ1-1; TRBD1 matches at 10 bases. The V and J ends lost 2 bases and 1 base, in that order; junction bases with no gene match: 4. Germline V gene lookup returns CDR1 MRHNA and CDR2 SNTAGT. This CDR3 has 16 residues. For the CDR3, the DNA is TGTGCCAGCAGTGACGGGACAGGGGACGGGAACACTGAAGCTTTCTTT. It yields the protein CASSDGTGDGNTEAFF.

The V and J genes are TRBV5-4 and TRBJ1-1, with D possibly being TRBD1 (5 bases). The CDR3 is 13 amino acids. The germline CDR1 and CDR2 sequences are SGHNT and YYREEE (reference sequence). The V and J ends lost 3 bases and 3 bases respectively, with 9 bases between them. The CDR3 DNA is TGTGCCAGCAGCTCGATCAGGGACACTGAAGCTTTCTTT. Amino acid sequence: CASSSIRDTEAFF.